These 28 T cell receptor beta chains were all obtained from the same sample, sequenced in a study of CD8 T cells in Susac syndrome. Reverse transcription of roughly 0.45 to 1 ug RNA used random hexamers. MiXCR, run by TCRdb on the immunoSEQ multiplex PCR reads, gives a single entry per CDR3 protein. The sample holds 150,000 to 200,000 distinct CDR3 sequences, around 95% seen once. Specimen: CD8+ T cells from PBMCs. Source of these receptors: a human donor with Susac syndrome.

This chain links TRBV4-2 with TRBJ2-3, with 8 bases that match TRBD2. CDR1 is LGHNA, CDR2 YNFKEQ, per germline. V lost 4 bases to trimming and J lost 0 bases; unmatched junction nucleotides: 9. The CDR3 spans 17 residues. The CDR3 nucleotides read TGTGCCAGCAGCCCGCGACTAGCGATCACTAGCACAGATACGCAGTATTTT. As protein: CASSPRLAITSTDTQYF.

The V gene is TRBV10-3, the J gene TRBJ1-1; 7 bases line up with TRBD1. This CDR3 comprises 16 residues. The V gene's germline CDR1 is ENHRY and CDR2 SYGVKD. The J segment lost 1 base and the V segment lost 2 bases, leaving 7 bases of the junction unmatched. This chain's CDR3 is CAISENTGAGNTEAFF. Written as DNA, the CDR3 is TGTGCCATCAGTGAGAATACAGGGGCGGGGAACACTGAAGCTTTCTTT.

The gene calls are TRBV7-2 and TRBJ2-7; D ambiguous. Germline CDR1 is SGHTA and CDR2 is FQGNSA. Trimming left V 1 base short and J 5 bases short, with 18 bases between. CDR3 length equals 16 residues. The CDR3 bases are TGTGCCAGCAGCTTAGTCTCGGGTCTCGGACGTAACGAGCAGTACTTC. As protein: CASSLVSGLGRNEQYF. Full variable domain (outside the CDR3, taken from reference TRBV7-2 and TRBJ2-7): GAGVSQSPSNKVTEKGKDVELRCDPISGHTALYWYRQSLGQGLEFLIYFQGNSAPDKSGLPSDRFSAERTGGSVSTLTIQRTQQEDSAVYLCASSLVSGLGRNEQYFGPGTRLTVT.

The CDR3 DNA reads as TGTGCCAGCATGTGGGGAAACATTCAGTACTTC. This translates into CASMWGNIQYF. J is TRBJ2-4 and V is TRBV25-1, with D uncertain. CDR3 size: 11 residues. Looked up from germline, CDR1 is MGHDK and CDR2 is SYGVNS. Trimming stripped 7 bases from V and 6 bases from J, with 7 bases between.

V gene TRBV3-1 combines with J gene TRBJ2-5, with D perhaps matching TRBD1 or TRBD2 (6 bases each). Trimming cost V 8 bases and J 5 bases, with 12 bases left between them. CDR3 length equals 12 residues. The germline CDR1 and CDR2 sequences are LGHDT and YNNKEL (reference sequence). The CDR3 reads CASGGPGETQYF. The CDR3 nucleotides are TGTGCCAGCGGGGGGCCTGGGGAGACCCAGTACTTC.

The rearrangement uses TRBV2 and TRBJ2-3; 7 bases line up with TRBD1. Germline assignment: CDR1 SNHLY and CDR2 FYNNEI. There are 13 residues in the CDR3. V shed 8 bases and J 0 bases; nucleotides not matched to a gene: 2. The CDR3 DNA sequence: TGTGCCAGCCGGGACAGAAGCACAGATACGCAGTATTTT. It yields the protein CASRDRSTDTQYF.

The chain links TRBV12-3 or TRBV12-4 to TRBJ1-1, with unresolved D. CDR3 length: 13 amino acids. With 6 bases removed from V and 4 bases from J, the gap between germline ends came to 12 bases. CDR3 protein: CASSSTRSTEAFF. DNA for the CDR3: TGTGCCAGCAGCTCAACTAGAAGCACTGAAGCTTTCTTT.

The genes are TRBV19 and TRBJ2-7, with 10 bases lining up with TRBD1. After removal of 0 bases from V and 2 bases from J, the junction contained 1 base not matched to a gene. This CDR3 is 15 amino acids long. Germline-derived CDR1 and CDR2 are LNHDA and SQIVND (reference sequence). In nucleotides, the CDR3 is TGTGCCAGTAGTATAGAAGGGACAGGGGCCTACGAGCAGTACTTC. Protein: CASSIEGTGAYEQYF.

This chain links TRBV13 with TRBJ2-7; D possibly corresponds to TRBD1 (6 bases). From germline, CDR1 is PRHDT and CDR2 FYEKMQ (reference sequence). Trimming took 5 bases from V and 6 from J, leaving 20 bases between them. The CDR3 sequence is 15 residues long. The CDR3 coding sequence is TGTGCCAGCAGCCCAGGGGCAACTCTGAACGGCGAGCAGTACTTC. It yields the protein CASSPGATLNGEQYF.

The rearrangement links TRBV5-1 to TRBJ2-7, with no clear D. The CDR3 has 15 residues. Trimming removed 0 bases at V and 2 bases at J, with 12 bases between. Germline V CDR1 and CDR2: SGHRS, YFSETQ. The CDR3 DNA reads TGCGCCAGCAGCTTGGACGATCAGATTACCTACGAGCAGTACTTC. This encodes CASSLDDQITYEQYF. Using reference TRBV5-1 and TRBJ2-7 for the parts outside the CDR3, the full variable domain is KAGVTQTPRYLIKTRGQQVTLSCSPISGHRSVSWYQQTPGQGLQFLFEYFSETQRNKGNFPGRFSGRQFSNSRSEMNVSTLELGDSALYLCASSLDDQITYEQYFGPGTRLTVT.

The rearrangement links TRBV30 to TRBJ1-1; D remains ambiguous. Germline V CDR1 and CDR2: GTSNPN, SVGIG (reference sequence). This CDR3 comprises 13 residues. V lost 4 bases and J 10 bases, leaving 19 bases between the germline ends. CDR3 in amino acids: CAWITGEPWGAFF. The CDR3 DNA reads TGTGCCTGGATAACCGGGGAGCCCTGGGGAGCTTTCTTT.

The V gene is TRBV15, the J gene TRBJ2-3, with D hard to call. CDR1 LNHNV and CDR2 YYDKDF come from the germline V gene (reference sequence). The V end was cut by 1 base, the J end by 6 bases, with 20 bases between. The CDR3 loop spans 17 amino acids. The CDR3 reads CATSRVIGFLGSDTQYF. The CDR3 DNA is TGTGCCACCAGCAGAGTTATTGGTTTTCTGGGGTCGGATACGCAGTATTTT.

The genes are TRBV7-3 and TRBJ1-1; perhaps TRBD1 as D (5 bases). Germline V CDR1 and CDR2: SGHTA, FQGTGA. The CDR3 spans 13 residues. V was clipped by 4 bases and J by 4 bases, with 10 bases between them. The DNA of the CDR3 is TGTGCCAGCAGCTCCAGTGGGGGCACTGAAGCTTTCTTT. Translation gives CASSSSGGTEAFF.

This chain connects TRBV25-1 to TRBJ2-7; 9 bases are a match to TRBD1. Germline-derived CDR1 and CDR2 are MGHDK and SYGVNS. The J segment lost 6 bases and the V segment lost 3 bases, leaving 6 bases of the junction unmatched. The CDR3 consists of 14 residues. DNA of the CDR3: TGTGCCAGCAGTGATGGGACAGGGTTCTTCGAGCAGTACTTC. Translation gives CASSDGTGFFEQYF.

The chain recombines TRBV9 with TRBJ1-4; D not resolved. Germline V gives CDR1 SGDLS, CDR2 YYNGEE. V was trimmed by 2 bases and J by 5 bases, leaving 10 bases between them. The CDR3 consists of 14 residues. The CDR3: CASSVGQTNEKLFF. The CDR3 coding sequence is TGTGCCAGCAGCGTTGGCCAGACGAATGAAAAACTGTTTTTT.

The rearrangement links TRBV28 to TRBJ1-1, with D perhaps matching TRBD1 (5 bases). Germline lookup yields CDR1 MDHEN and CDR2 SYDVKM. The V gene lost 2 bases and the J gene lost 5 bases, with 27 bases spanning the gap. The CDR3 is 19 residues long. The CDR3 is CASSLALARGTPRGTEAFF. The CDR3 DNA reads TGTGCCAGCAGTTTAGCTCTTGCGCGGGGGACCCCCCGAGGTACTGAAGCTTTCTTT. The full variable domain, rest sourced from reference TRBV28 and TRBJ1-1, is DVKVTQSSRYLVKRTGEKVFLECVQDMDHENMFWYRQDPGLGLRLIYFSYDVKMKEKGDIPEGYSVSREKKERFSLILESASTNQTSMYLCASSLALARGTPRGTEAFFGQGTRLTVV.

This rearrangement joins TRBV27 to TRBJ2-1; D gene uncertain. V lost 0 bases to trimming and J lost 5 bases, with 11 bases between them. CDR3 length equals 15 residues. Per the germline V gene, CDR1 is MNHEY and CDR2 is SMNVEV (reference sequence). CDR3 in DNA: TGTGCCAGCAGTTTATCCTTGCAGGTTAACAATGAGCAGTTCTTC. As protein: CASSLSLQVNNEQFF.

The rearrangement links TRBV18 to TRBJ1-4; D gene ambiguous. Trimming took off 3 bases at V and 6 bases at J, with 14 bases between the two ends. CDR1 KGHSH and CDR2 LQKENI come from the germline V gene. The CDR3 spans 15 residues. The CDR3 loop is CASSPEEESYEKLFF. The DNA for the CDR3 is TGTGCCAGCTCACCGGAAGAAGAGTCTTATGAAAAACTGTTTTTT.

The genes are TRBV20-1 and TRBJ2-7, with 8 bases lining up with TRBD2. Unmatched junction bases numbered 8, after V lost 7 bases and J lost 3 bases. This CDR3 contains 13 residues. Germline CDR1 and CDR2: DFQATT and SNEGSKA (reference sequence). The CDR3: CSGRKGTSYEQYF. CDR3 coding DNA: TGCAGTGGCAGGAAAGGGACTAGCTACGAGCAGTACTTC.

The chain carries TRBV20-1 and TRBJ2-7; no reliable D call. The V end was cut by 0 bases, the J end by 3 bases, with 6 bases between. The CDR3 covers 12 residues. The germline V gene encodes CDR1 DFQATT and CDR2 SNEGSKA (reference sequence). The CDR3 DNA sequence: TGCAGTGCTAGAGATGACCACTACGAGCAGTACTTC. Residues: CSARDDHYEQYF.

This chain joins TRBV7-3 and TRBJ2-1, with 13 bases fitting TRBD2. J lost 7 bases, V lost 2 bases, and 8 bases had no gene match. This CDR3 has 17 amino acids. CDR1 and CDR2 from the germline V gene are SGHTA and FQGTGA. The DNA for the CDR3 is TGTGCCAGCAGCTTATCAGGACTAGCGGGGGCCGTTAATGAGCAGTTCTTC. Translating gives CASSLSGLAGAVNEQFF.

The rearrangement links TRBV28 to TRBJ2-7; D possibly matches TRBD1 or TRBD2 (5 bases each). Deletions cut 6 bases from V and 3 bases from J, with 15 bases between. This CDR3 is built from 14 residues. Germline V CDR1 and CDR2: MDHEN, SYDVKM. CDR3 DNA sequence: TGTGCCAGCAGACCTCATGGGGGTAGCTACGAGCAGTACTTC. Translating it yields CASRPHGGSYEQYF.

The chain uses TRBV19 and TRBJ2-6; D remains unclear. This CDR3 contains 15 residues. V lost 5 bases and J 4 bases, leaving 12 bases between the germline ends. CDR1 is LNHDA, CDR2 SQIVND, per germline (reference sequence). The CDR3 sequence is CASSLNPLGANVLTF. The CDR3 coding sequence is TGTGCCAGTAGTCTTAACCCGCTGGGGGCCAACGTCCTGACTTTC.

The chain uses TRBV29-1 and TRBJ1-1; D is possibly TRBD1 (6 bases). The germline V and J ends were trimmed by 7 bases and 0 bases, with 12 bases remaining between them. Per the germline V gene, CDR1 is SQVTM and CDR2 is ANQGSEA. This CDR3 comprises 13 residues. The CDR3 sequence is CSGLGGLNTEAFF. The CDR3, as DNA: TGCAGCGGGCTGGGGGGGCTGAACACTGAAGCTTTCTTT.

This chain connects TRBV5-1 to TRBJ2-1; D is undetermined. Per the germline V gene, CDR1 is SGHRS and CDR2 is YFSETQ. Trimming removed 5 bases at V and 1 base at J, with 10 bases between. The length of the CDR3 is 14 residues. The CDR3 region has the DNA TGCGCCAGCAGGGTAGCCCTTTCCTACAATGAGCAGTTCTTC. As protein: CASRVALSYNEQFF.

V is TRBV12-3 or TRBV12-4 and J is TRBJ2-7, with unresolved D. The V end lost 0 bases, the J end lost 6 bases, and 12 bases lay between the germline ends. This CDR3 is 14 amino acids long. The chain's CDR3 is CASSLAMERTEQYF. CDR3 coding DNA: TGTGCCAGCAGTTTAGCTATGGAGAGAACCGAGCAGTACTTC.

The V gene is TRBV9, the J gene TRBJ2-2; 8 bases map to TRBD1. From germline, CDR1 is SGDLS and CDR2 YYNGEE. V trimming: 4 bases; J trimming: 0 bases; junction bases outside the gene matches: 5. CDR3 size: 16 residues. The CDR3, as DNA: TGTGCCAGCAGCTCCCCGACAGGGGCGAACACCGGGGAGCTGTTTTTT. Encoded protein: CASSSPTGANTGELFF.

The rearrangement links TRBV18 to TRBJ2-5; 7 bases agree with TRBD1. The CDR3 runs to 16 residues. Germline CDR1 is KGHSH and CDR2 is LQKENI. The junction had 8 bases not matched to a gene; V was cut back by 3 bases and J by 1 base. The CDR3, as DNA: TGTGCCAGCTCACCTGACAGGGCCCGTTTCCAAGAGACCCAGTACTTC. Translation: CASSPDRARFQETQYF.